This T cell receptor beta chain is drawn from a study of blood T cell repertoires in COVID-19. Study overall: Researchers got acute and convalescent COVID-19 samples from the United States, Italy and Spain. T cells, B-cell-depleted T cells, or PBMCs supplied cDNA or gDNA.

The repertoire was sequenced with immunoSEQ multiplex PCR; TCRdb's copy has only in-frame clones and lacks some. The sample holds roughly 110,000 clones, 88% seen once. The CDR3 consists of 17 residues. The J segment lost 0 bases and the V segment lost 3 bases, leaving 6 bases of the junction unmatched. Germline V lookup: CDR1 MNHNS, CDR2 SASEGT. This chain uses TRBV6-1 with TRBJ2-1, with 9 bases that match TRBD2. The clonotype originates from a man between 45 and 60 years old with active or convalescent COVID-19. The sequenced sample was peripheral blood. In DNA, the CDR3 is TGTGCCAGCAGTGAGTATAGCGGGAGTAGCTCCTACAATGAGCAGTTCTTC. Its translation is CASSEYSGSSSYNEQFF.